The TCR beta chain under discussion was sequenced for a study of CD8+CD57+ T cells in acquired aplastic anemia. Background on the study: Quantities of DNA derived from sorted CD4+ and CD8+ cells averaged around 3.2 ug.

Points from the study as a whole: Controls did not differ significantly from patients in CD8+ Simpson's diversity. Overlapping CD8+ CDR3 repertoires of patients and controls contained approximately 29 shared sequences.

TCR beta VDJ and CDR3 were profiled, and genomic DNA was the template. TCRdb fed the reads into MiXCR, producing one record per CDR3 protein. The sample has roughly 300,000 distinct CDR3 sequences, 55% to 65% seen once. This CDR3 spans 14 amino acids. Trimming pared 4 bases from V and 8 bases from J, leaving 17 bases between. Germline assignment: CDR1 WSHSY and CDR2 SAAADI. Points on this clonotype: Its antigen remains unidentified.

This TCR came from a human donor with severe aplastic anemia or a healthy control (not recorded which). The rearrangement uses TRBV10-2 and TRBJ1-2, with D tentatively TRBD1 (6 bases). Sequencing was carried out using sorted CD4+, CD8+, or CD8+CD57+ T cells (not recorded which) from PBMCs. The CDR3 region is CASSAGGRAGGYTF. The CDR3 DNA follows: TGCGCCAGCAGTGCGGGGGGGCGAGCGGGCGGCTACACCTTC.